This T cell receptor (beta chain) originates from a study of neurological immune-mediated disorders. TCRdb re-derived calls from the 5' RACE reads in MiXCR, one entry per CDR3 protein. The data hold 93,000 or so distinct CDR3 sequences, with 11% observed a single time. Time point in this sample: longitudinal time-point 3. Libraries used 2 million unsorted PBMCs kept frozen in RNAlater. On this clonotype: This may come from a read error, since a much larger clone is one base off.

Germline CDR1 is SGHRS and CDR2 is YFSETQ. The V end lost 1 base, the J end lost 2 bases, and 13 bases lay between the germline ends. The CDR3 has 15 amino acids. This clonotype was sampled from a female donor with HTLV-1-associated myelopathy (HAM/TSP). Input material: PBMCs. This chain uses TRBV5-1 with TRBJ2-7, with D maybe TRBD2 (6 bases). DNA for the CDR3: TGCGCCAGCAGCTTGTATTCCGGGACTGCCTACGAGCAGTACTTC. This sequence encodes CASSLYSGTAYEQYF.